The source of this T cell receptor (beta chain) is a study of early T cells in non-severe SARS-CoV-2 infection. Overall study context: With bulk RNA from unsorted whole blood as input, sequencing yielded unpaired chains. Points from the study as a whole: Database matching using VDJdb favored anti-spike CD8 responses, with private and CD4 specificities left missing.

In this sample, this clonotype turned up a few times. The antigen remains undetermined. The CDR3 covers 14 residues. Between the trimmed V and J ends, which lost 0 bases and 7 bases, there was a span of 12 bases. The germline CDR1 and CDR2 sequences are MGHRA and YSYEKL. Each cDNA molecule carried a unique molecular identifier. Each CDR3 protein gets one entry after TCRdb re-called the 5' RACE reads with MiXCR. The sample has approximately 50,000 distinct CDR3 sequences; roughly 10% are singletons. This clonotype was obtained from an adult who was a healthcare worker with PCR-confirmed SARS-CoV-2 infection or an uninfected control (not recorded which). This chain connects TRBV4-1 to TRBJ1-2, with D maybe TRBD1 (5 bases). The specimen sequenced was whole blood. The CDR3 nucleotides are TGCGCCAGCAGCCAAGAATTGGGACTCGTTGGCTACACCTTC. Protein product: CASSQELGLVGYTF.